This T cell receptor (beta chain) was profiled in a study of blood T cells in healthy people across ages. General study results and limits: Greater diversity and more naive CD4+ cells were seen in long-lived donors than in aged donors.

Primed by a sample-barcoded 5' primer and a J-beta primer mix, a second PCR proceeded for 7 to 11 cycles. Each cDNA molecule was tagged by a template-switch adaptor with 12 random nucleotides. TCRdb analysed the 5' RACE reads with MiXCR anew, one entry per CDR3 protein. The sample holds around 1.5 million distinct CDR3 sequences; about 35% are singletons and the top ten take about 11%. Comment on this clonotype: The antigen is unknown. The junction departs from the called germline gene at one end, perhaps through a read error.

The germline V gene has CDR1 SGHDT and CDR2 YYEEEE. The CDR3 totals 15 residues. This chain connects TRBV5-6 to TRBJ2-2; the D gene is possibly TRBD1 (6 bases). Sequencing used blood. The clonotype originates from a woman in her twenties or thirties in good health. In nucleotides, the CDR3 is TGTGCCAGCACCGCGTCCAGGTGGGACACCGGGGAGCGGTTTTTT. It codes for CASTASRWDTGERFF.